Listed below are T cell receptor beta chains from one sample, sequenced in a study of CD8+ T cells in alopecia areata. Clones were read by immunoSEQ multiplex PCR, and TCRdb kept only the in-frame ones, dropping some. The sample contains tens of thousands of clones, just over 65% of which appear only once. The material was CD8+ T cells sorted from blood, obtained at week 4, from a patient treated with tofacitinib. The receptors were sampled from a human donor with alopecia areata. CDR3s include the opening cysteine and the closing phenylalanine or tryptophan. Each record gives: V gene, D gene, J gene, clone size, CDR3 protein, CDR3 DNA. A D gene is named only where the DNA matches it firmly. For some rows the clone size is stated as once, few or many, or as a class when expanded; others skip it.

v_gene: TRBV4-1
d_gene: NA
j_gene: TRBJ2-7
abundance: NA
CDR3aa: CASSPRQGYEQYF
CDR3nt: TGCGCCAGCAGCCCCCGCCAGGGGTACGAGCAGTACTTC

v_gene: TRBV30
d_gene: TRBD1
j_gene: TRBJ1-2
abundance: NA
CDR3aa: CAWSHGTGGGYTF
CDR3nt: TGTGCCTGGAGTCACGGGACAGGGGGAGGCTACACCTTC

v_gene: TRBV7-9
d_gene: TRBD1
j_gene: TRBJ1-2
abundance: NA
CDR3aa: CASSLGDSGYTF
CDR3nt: TGTGCCAGCAGCTTGGGGGACAGCGGCTACACCTTC

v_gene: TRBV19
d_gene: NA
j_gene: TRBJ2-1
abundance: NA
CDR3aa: CASSGGEQFF
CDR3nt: TGTGCCAGTAGTGGCGGTGAGCAGTTCTTC

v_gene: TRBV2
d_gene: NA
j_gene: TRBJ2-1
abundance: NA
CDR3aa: CARQENEQFF
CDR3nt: TGTGCCAGGCAGGAGAATGAGCAGTTCTTC

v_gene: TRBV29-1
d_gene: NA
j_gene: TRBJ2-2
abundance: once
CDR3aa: CSVLGTGIHTGELFF
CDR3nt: TGCAGCGTCCTAGGCACAGGGATACACACCGGGGAGCTGTTTTTT

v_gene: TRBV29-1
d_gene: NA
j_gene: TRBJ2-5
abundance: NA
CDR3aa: CSSLRRVSQVGETQYF
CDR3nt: TGCAGCTCCCTTCGGAGGGTCAGCCAGGTTGGAGAGACCCAGTACTTC

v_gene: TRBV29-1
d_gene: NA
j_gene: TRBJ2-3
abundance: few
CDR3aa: CSVPHRADTQYF
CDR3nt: TGCAGCGTACCCCACAGGGCCGATACGCAGTATTTT

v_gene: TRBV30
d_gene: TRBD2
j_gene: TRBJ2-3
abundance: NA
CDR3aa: CATGLAGGTDTQYF
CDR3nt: TGTGCCACGGGACTAGCGGGGGGGACAGATACGCAGTATTTT

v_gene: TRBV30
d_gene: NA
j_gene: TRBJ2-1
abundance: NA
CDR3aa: CAWSNQGGEQFF
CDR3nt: TGTGCCTGGAGTAATCAGGGGGGTGAGCAGTTCTTC

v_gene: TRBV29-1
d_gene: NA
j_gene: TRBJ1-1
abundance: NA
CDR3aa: CSAIRSANTEAFF
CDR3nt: TGCAGCGCGATACGGTCTGCGAACACTGAAGCTTTCTTT

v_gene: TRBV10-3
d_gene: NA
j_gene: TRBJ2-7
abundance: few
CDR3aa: CAINPDRDAPSYEQYF
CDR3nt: TGTGCCATCAACCCGGACCGGGACGCTCCCTCCTACGAGCAGTACTTC

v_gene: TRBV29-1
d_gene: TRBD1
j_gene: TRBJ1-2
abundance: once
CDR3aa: CSILVPGQGYGYTF
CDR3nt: TGCAGCATCCTAGTCCCGGGACAGGGATATGGCTACACCTTC

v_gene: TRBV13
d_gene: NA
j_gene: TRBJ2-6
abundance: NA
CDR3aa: CASSLWSSSGANVLTF
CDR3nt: TGTGCCAGCAGCTTATGGAGCAGCTCTGGGGCCAACGTCCTGACTTTC

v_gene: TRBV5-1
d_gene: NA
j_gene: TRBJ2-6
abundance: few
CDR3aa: CASSSWKPSSGANVLTF
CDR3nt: TGCGCCAGCAGCTCATGGAAGCCGAGCTCTGGGGCCAACGTCCTGACTTTC

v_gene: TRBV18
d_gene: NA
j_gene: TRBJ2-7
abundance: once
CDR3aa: CASSPDREDYEQYF
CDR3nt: TGTGCCAGCTCACCAGACAGGGAGGACTACGAGCAGTACTTC

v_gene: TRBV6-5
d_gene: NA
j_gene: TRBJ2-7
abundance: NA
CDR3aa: CASSYSSAGYYEQYF
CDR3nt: TGTGCCAGCAGTTACTCCTCGGCAGGCTACTACGAGCAGTACTTC

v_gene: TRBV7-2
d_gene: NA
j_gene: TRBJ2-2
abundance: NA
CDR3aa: CASRLGGGNTGELFF
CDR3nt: TGTGCCAGCAGGCTCGGCGGCGGTAACACCGGGGAGCTGTTTTTT

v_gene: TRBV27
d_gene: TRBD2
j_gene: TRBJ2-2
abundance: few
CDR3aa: CASRPVISGGNTGELFF
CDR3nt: TGTGCCAGCAGGCCCGTTATTAGCGGGGGAAACACCGGGGAGCTGTTTTTT

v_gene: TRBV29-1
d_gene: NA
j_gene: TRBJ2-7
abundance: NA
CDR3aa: CSVERGDYEQYF
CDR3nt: TGCAGCGTTGAACGGGGAGACTACGAGCAGTACTTC

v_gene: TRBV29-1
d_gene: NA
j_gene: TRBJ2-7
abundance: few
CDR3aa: CSVEGRAYEQYF
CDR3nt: TGCAGCGTTGAAGGCAGGGCCTACGAGCAGTACTTC

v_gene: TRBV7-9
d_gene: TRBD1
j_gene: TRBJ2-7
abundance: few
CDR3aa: CASSGTVSEQYF
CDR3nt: TGTGCCAGCAGCGGGACAGTTTCCGAGCAGTACTTC

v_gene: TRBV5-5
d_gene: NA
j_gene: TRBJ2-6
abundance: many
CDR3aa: CASSQDGSSGANVLTF
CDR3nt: TGCGCCAGCAGCCAAGATGGGAGCTCTGGGGCCAACGTCCTGACTTTC

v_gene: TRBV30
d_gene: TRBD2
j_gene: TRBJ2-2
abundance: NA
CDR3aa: CAWSQAGGPTGELFF
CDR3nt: TGTGCCTGGAGCCAAGCGGGGGGGCCCACCGGGGAGCTGTTTTTT

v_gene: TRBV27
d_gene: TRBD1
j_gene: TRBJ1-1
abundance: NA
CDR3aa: CASSLSQTGLGTEAFF
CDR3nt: TGTGCCAGCAGTTTATCGCAGACAGGGTTGGGCACTGAAGCTTTCTTT

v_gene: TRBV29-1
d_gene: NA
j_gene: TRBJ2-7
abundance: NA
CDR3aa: CSVEVQSYEQYF
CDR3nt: TGCAGCGTTGAAGTACAGAGCTACGAGCAGTACTTC

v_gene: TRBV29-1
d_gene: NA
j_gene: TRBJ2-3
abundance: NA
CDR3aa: CSAVGGLGTDTQYF
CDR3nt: TGCAGCGCCGTCGGGGGGCTTGGCACAGATACGCAGTATTTT

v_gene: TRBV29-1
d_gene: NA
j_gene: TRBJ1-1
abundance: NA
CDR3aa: CSVYPTQRGNWSTEAFF
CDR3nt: TGCAGCGTCTACCCTACACAAAGAGGGAATTGGTCCACTGAAGCTTTCTTT

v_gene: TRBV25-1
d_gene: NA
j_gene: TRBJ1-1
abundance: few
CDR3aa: CASTPDGNTEAFF
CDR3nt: TGTGCCAGCACCCCCGATGGGAACACTGAAGCTTTCTTT

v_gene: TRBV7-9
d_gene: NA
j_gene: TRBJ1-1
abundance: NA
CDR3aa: CASSLSHRVVSDTEAFF
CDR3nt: TGTGCCAGCAGCCTCAGTCACAGGGTTGTCTCGGACACTGAAGCTTTCTTT

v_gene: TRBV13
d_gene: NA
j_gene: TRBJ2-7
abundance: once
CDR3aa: CASSLGTTGPPDYEQYF
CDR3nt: TGTGCCAGCAGCTTAGGAACTACGGGACCACCAGACTACGAGCAGTACTTC

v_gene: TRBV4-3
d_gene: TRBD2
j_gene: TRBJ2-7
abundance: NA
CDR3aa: CASSHGLAGSRDEQYF
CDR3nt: TGCGCCAGCAGCCATGGGCTAGCGGGGAGCAGGGACGAGCAGTACTTC

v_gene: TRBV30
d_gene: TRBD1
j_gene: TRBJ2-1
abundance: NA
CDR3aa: CAWRQGASEQFF
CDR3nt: TGTGCCTGGAGACAGGGGGCGAGTGAGCAGTTCTTC

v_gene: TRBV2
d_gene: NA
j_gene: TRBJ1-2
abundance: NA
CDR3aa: CASSGTRQAGYGYTF
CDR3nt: TGTGCCAGCAGTGGAACCCGACAGGCAGGCTATGGCTACACCTTC

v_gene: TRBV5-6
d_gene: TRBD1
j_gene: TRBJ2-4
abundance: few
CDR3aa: CASSRGTGRDIQYF
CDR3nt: TGTGCCAGCAGCCGGGGGACAGGGAGAGACATTCAGTACTTC

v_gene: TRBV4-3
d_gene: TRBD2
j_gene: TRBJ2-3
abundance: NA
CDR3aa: CASSQVSGGLADTQYF
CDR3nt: TGCGCCAGCAGCCAAGTTAGCGGGGGGCTTGCAGATACGCAGTATTTT

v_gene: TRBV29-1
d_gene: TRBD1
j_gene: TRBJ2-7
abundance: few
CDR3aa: CSVSTGVKDEQYF
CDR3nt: TGCAGCGTATCGACAGGGGTTAAGGACGAGCAGTACTTC

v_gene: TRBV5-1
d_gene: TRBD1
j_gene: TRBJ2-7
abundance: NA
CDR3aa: CASTWGTGNAYEQYF
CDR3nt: TGCGCCAGCACCTGGGGGACAGGGAATGCCTACGAGCAGTACTTC

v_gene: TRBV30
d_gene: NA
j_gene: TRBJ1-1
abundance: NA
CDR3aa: CAWSPADSRTEAFF
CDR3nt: TGTGCCTGGAGCCCGGCGGACTCGAGGACTGAAGCTTTCTTT

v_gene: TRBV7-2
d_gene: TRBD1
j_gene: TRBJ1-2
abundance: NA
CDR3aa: CASSGTGGDYGYTF
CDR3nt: TGTGCCAGCTCGGGGACAGGGGGCGACTATGGCTACACCTTC

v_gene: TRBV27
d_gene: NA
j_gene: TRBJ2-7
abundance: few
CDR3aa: CASSTIPGDYEQYF
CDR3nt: TGTGCCAGCAGTACCATTCCTGGGGATTACGAGCAGTACTTC

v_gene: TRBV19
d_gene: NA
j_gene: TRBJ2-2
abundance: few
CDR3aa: CASSISGTNTGELFF
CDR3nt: TGTGCCAGTAGTATATCCGGGACCAACACCGGGGAGCTGTTTTTT

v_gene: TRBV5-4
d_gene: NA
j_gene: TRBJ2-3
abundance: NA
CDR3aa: CASSFTGDSTDTQYF
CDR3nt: TGTGCCAGCAGCTTCACGGGGGATAGCACAGATACGCAGTATTTT

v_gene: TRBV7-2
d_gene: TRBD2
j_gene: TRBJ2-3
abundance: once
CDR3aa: CASSSSGGVADTQYF
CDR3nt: TGTGCCAGCAGCTCTAGCGGGGGGGTGGCAGATACGCAGTATTTT

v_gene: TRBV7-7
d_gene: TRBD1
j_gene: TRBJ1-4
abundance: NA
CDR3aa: CASSRVSRDSQNEKLFF
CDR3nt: TGTGCCAGCAGCCGAGTGTCCCGGGACAGCCAAAATGAAAAACTGTTTTTT

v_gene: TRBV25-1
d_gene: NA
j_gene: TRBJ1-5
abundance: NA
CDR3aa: CASSGGWENQPQHF
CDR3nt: TGTGCCAGCAGTGGAGGTTGGGAAAATCAGCCCCAGCATTTT

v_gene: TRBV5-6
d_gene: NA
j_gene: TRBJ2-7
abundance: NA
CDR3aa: CASSFGTSTYEQYF
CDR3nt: TGTGCCAGCAGCTTCGGGACGTCGACCTACGAGCAGTACTTC

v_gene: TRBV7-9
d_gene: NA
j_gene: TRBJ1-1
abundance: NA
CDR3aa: CASSLVLTEAFF
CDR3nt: TGTGCCAGCAGCCTCGTGTTGACTGAAGCTTTCTTT

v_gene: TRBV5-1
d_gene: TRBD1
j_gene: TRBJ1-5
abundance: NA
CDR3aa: CASQAGTGSNQPQHF
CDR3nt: TGCGCCAGCCAAGCTGGGACAGGGAGTAATCAGCCCCAGCATTTT

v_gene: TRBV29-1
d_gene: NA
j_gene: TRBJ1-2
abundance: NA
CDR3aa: CSVVGDRSGYGYTF
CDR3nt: TGCAGCGTTGTGGGGGACCGCAGTGGGTATGGCTACACCTTC

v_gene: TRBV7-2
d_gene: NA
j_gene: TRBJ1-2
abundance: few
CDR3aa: CASSKGRFNYGYTF
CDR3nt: TGTGCCAGCAGCAAGGGCAGATTTAACTATGGCTACACCTTC

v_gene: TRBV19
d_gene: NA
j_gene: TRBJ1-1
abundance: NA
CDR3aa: CASSITQNTEAFF
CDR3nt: TGTGCCAGTAGTATAACTCAGAACACTGAAGCTTTCTTT

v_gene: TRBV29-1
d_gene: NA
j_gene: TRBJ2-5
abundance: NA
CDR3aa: CSGRTAQETQYF
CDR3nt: TGCAGCGGGAGGACAGCCCAAGAGACCCAGTACTTC

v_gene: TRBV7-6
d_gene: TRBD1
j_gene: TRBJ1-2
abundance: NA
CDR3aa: CASSGETGSWITYGYTF
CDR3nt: TGTGCCAGCAGCGGGGAGACAGGGTCCTGGATTACCTATGGCTACACCTTC